The rows below give T cell receptor beta chains drawn from one sample of a study of shared clonotypes between healthy human individuals. Assay: immunoSEQ multiplex PCR; the TCRdb copy retains only in-frame clones and omits some. The sample holds hundreds of thousands of clones, roughly 72% seen once. Sequenced input: memory CD4+ T cells sorted from blood. The receptor set was obtained from a woman aged 30 to 39 in good health. Both conserved end residues are part of each CDR3. A D gene is named only where the DNA matches it firmly. Clone size, where shown, is once, few, many, or a class for clones that have expanded.

v_gene,len,abundance,d_gene,j_gene,CDR3aa,CDR3nt
TRBV18,14,-,-,TRBJ2-7,CASSPAGGLGEQYF,TGTGCCAGCTCACCAGCCGGGGGTTTAGGCGAGCAGTACTTC
TRBV25-1,15,-,-,TRBJ1-2,CASSPGGYSHYGYTF,TGTGCCAGCAGCCCCGGCGGGTACAGTCACTATGGCTACACCTTC
TRBV30,11,-,-,TRBJ2-7,CAWSVRYEQYF,TGTGCCTGGAGTGTTCGCTACGAGCAGTACTTC
TRBV28,14,-,-,TRBJ2-3,CASSLEGITDTQYF,TGTGCCAGCAGTTTAGAGGGAATTACAGATACGCAGTATTTT
TRBV19,16,-,TRBD2,TRBJ2-7,CASSTLSGRSSYEQYF,TGTGCCAGTAGTACCCTCAGCGGGAGGAGCTCCTACGAGCAGTACTTC
TRBV2,15,-,-,TRBJ2-1,CASSDVRGRDNEQFF,TGTGCCAGCAGTGACGTAAGGGGCCGAGACAATGAGCAGTTCTTC
TRBV5-1,15,-,TRBD1,TRBJ1-1,CASSPDRGPNTEAFF,TGCGCCAGCAGCCCTGACAGGGGACCGAACACTGAAGCTTTCTTT
TRBV29-1,16,-,-,TRBJ2-7,CSVRSSSRTKKGEQYF,TGCAGCGTTAGGAGCTCGTCGAGGACCAAAAAGGGAGAGCAGTACTTC
TRBV7-3,19,-,TRBD2,TRBJ2-5,CASSSPVAGGHTGQETQYF,TGTGCCAGCAGCTCCCCGGTTGCGGGAGGCCATACGGGCCAAGAGACCCAGTACTTC
TRBV27,14,-,TRBD2,TRBJ2-7,CASSQKRGSYEQYF,TGTGCCAGCAGCCAAAAGCGGGGGTCCTACGAGCAGTACTTC
TRBV15,15,-,-,TRBJ2-7,CATSIPMATLYEQYF,TGTGCCACCAGCATTCCGATGGCCACCCTCTACGAGCAGTACTTC
TRBV16,14,-,TRBD1,TRBJ2-1,CASDLGQGSNEQFF,TGTGCCAGCGATCTGGGACAGGGTAGCAATGAGCAGTTCTTC
TRBV28,11,-,-,TRBJ2-3,CASSVQTTQYF,TGTGCCAGCAGTGTCCAAACGACGCAGTATTTT
TRBV11-2,14,-,-,TRBJ2-5,CASSSGSNQETQYF,TGTGCCAGCAGCTCCGGGAGTAACCAAGAGACCCAGTACTTC
TRBV19,15,-,TRBD2,TRBJ2-1,CASSLQREGRYEQFF,TGTGCCAGTAGTCTCCAGCGGGAGGGCCGCTATGAGCAGTTCTTC
TRBV11-3,14,once,-,TRBJ2-1,CASSLGTARVEQFF,TGTGCCAGCAGCTTGGGGACTGCCAGGGTTGAGCAGTTCTTC
TRBV7-9,17,-,TRBD2,TRBJ2-1,CASSLGLAGGLVNEQFF,TGTGCCAGCAGCTTAGGACTAGCGGGAGGGCTGGTAAATGAGCAGTTCTTC
TRBV11-2,13,-,-,TRBJ2-3,CALGSGYTDTQYF,TGTGCGTTAGGGAGTGGATACACAGATACGCAGTATTTT
TRBV27,17,-,TRBD1,TRBJ2-1,CASSLSGQGWYYNEQFF,TGTGCCAGCAGTTTATCTGGACAGGGTTGGTACTACAATGAGCAGTTCTTC
TRBV15,15,-,TRBD2,TRBJ2-1,CATSRSSGRSVEQFF,TGTGCCACCAGCAGAAGTTCCGGGAGGTCGGTTGAGCAGTTCTTC
TRBV10-3,14,-,-,TRBJ1-2,CAISVQGGDYGYTF,TGTGCCATCAGTGTACAGGGCGGTGACTATGGCTACACCTTC
TRBV19,15,-,-,TRBJ1-1,CASSIGHRLNTEAFF,TGTGCCAGTAGTATAGGTCACAGACTGAACACTGAAGCTTTCTTT
TRBV5-4,13,few,-,TRBJ2-1,CASSLGWDNEQFF,TGTGCCAGCAGCTTGGGTTGGGACAATGAGCAGTTCTTC
TRBV6-1,15,few,TRBD2,TRBJ2-2,CASSLAGGPTGELFF,TGTGCCAGCAGTTTAGCGGGAGGGCCTACGGGGGAGCTGTTTTTT
TRBV19,15,many,-,TRBJ1-5,CASSRQGWENQPQHF,TGTGCCAGTAGTCGCCAGGGGTGGGAGAATCAGCCCCAGCATTTT
TRBV28,15,once,-,TRBJ1-1,CASRRATAINTEAFF,TGTGCCAGCAGGAGGGCAACAGCGATAAACACTGAAGCTTTCTTT
TRBV9,16,-,-,TRBJ2-3,CASSVEAGQSTDTQYF,TGTGCCAGCAGCGTAGAAGCGGGACAGTCAACAGATACGCAGTATTTT
TRBV19,14,once,TRBD1,TRBJ2-7,CASSFTGGVYEQYF,TGTGCCAGTAGTTTTACAGGGGGCGTCTACGAGCAGTACTTC
TRBV7-9,13,-,-,TRBJ1-5,CASSFSTDQPQHF,TGTGCCAGCAGCTTTTCCACGGATCAGCCCCAGCATTTT
TRBV4-1,13,-,-,TRBJ1-2,CASSQVSDYGYTF,TGCGCCAGCAGCCAAGTATCCGATTATGGCTACACCTTC
TRBV28,14,-,-,TRBJ1-3,CASSGDTFGNTIYF,TGTGCCAGCAGTGGAGACACCTTTGGAAACACCATATATTTT
TRBV10-3,12,-,-,TRBJ1-1,CAISESPINAFF,TGTGCCATCAGTGAGTCGCCCATCAATGCTTTCTTT
TRBV9,13,few,-,TRBJ1-2,CASSPVGFGGYTF,TGTGCCAGCAGCCCGGTGGGGTTCGGTGGCTACACCTTC
TRBV2,14,-,-,TRBJ2-7,CASSVGEAFYEQYF,TGTGCCAGCAGTGTCGGCGAAGCCTTCTACGAGCAGTACTTC
TRBV5-1,12,-,-,TRBJ2-3,CASSPPTDTQYF,TGCGCCAGCAGCCCCCCCACAGATACGCAGTATTTT
TRBV30,16,-,TRBD1,TRBJ1-3,CAWSSPGQISGNTIYF,TGTGCCTGGAGTTCTCCGGGACAGATCTCTGGAAACACCATATATTTT
TRBV20-1,10,-,-,TRBJ2-7,CSASQGLQYF,TGCAGTGCTAGCCAGGGTTTGCAGTACTTC
TRBV5-1,13,-,-,TRBJ1-2,CASSLVDGYGYTF,TGCGCCAGCAGCTTGGTAGATGGGTATGGCTACACCTTC
TRBV19,13,-,-,TRBJ2-5,CASSTQEGETQYF,TGTGCCAGTAGTACGCAGGAGGGCGAGACCCAGTACTTC
TRBV5-8,16,many,-,TRBJ2-6,CASSLASFSGANVLTF,TGTGCCAGCAGCTTGGCTTCGTTCTCTGGGGCCAACGTCCTGACTTTC
TRBV18,16,-,TRBD1,TRBJ2-1,CASSRPGQNPYNEQFF,TGTGCCAGCTCACGGCCGGGACAGAATCCCTACAATGAGCAGTTCTTC
TRBV29-1,15,-,TRBD1,TRBJ2-7,CSVVNPDRANHEQYF,TGCAGCGTTGTCAACCCCGACAGGGCAAATCACGAGCAGTACTTC
TRBV7-8,16,-,TRBD1,TRBJ1-4,CASSSRSGTGAEKLFF,TGTGCCAGCAGCTCCCGCAGCGGGACAGGGGCTGAAAAACTGTTTTTT
TRBV11-3,15,-,-,TRBJ2-3,CASSLASSSTDTQYF,TGTGCCAGCAGCTTAGCCTCCTCTAGCACAGATACGCAGTATTTT
TRBV30,21,-,TRBD1,TRBJ2-7,CAWSVRWTGAPGVALSYEQYF,TGTGCCTGGAGTGTACGATGGACAGGGGCCCCGGGGGTAGCGCTTTCCTACGAGCAGTACTTC
TRBV10-2,12,-,TRBD1,TRBJ1-5,CASTDRGEPQHF,TGCGCCAGCACCGACAGGGGGGAACCCCAGCATTTT
TRBV6-1,14,-,TRBD2,TRBJ2-3,CASRAGGSTDTQYF,TGTGCCAGCAGAGCGGGAGGAAGCACAGATACGCAGTATTTT
TRBV28,15,-,-,TRBJ2-2,CASSLGGSNTGELFF,TGTGCCAGCAGTTTAGGTGGCAGCAACACCGGGGAGCTGTTTTTT